Listed below are T cell receptor beta chains from one sample, sequenced in a study of T cell responses to AZD1222 COVID-19 vaccine. TCRdb's table, derived via immunoSEQ multiplex PCR, lists solely in-frame clones and lacks some. The table records about 97,000 clones, roughly 90% of them present only once. Source: peripheral blood, taken on day 0 of AZD1222 vaccination. These receptors were taken from an adult in good health. CDR3s include the opening cysteine and the closing phenylalanine or tryptophan. Each record gives: CDR3 DNA, CDR3 protein, V gene, D gene, J gene. D genes are given only for firm matches.

cdr3_nt: TGCGCCAGCAGCTTCCTGGGGACAGGGCGCACCGGGGAGCTGTTTTTT; cdr3_aa: CASSFLGTGRTGELFF; v_call: TRBV5-1; d_call: TRBD1; j_call: TRBJ2-2
cdr3_nt: TGTGCCAGCAGCAACAGAGGGCACTATGGCTACACCTTC; cdr3_aa: CASSNRGHYGYTF; v_call: TRBV3-1/TRBV3-2; d_call: .; j_call: TRBJ1-2
cdr3_nt: TGTGCCAGCTCAACCGGGGGCTACGAGCAGTACTTC; cdr3_aa: CASSTGGYEQYF; v_call: TRBV18; d_call: .; j_call: TRBJ2-7
cdr3_nt: TGCAGTGCTAGAGCGGACGGCTACACCTTC; cdr3_aa: CSARADGYTF; v_call: TRBV20-1; d_call: .; j_call: TRBJ1-2
cdr3_nt: TGTGCCAGCAGTAGCAGGGCGCCTGGGGCCAACGTCCTGACTTTC; cdr3_aa: CASSSRAPGANVLTF; v_call: TRBV28; d_call: .; j_call: TRBJ2-6
cdr3_nt: TGCAGCGTTGAAGACAGGCCTAACACCGGGGAGCTGTTTTTT; cdr3_aa: CSVEDRPNTGELFF; v_call: TRBV29-1; d_call: .; j_call: TRBJ2-2
cdr3_nt: TGTGCCAGCAGCCCGCGGACAGGATCTAACTATGGCTACACCTTC; cdr3_aa: CASSPRTGSNYGYTF; v_call: TRBV7-9; d_call: TRBD1; j_call: TRBJ1-2
cdr3_nt: TGCGCCAGCAGCTCGGGGGGAGTTCGGGATGAGCAGTTCTTC; cdr3_aa: CASSSGGVRDEQFF; v_call: TRBV5-1; d_call: TRBD2; j_call: TRBJ2-1
cdr3_nt: TGTGCCAGCAGCGCGGCCCCACAGGGGAGCCCCAACACCGGGGAGCTGTTTTTT; cdr3_aa: CASSAAPQGSPNTGELFF; v_call: TRBV9; d_call: TRBD1; j_call: TRBJ2-2
cdr3_nt: TGTGCCAGCAGTTACAGGGAGGCGGAAGAGACCCAGTACTTC; cdr3_aa: CASSYREAEETQYF; v_call: TRBV6-5; d_call: .; j_call: TRBJ2-5
cdr3_nt: TGTGCCAGCAGCCAACGCCGGTTCGCTAATGAAAAACTGTTTTTT; cdr3_aa: CASSQRRFANEKLFF; v_call: TRBV3-1/TRBV3-2; d_call: .; j_call: TRBJ1-4
cdr3_nt: TGTGCCAGCTCACCGGTTACCGGGGCCCCTGCGGGCATTCAGTACTTC; cdr3_aa: CASSPVTGAPAGIQYF; v_call: TRBV18; d_call: .; j_call: TRBJ2-4
cdr3_nt: TGTGCCAGCAGCTCCGGGGGAGGGGCGAATGAGCAGTTCTTC; cdr3_aa: CASSSGGGANEQFF; v_call: TRBV11-3; d_call: TRBD2; j_call: TRBJ2-1
cdr3_nt: TGTGCCACCAGCCGGCGGAGACAGGGACTGTCTCAGCCCCAGCATTTT; cdr3_aa: CATSRRRQGLSQPQHF; v_call: TRBV15; d_call: TRBD1; j_call: TRBJ1-5
cdr3_nt: TGTGCCTGGAGTGTCAAAGGATTTAACTATGGCTACACCTTC; cdr3_aa: CAWSVKGFNYGYTF; v_call: TRBV30; d_call: .; j_call: TRBJ1-2
cdr3_nt: TGTGCCAGCAGCCTAGGGGACATCTCCTATAATTCACCCCTCCACTTT; cdr3_aa: CASSLGDISYNSPLHF; v_call: TRBV7-6; d_call: .; j_call: TRBJ1-6